The present T cell receptor beta chain was sequenced within a study of PD-L1 blockade in urothelial cancer. Background on the study: Chemotherapy regimens numbering 0 to 3 had been given to patients. Notes on the study in general: In blood at 3 weeks, tumor-associated clones expanded more among patients with durable benefit.

Time point meaning: pretreatment peripheral blood. The diagnosis in patients was locally advanced or metastatic urothelial carcinoma. Remarks on this clone: What it binds is not known.

Some clones are missing from TCRdb's copy, which holds only in-frame ones; the method was immunoSEQ multiplex PCR. The sample yields tens of thousands of clones, roughly 85% seen once. The germline V gene has CDR1 LNHDA and CDR2 SQIVND (reference sequence). This CDR3 has 15 residues. Trimming removed 4 bases from V and 5 bases from J; junction bases left unmatched: 8. The TCR sequence derives from an older woman with urothelial cancer. The chain links TRBV19 to TRBJ2-7; TRBD1 matches 10 bases. The source was PBMCs, collected around atezolizumab (anti-PD-L1) treatment. CDR3 DNA sequence: TGTGCCAGTAGTACCGGACAGGGGGGTTTCAACGAGCAGTACTTC. Translated: CASSTGQGGFNEQYF.